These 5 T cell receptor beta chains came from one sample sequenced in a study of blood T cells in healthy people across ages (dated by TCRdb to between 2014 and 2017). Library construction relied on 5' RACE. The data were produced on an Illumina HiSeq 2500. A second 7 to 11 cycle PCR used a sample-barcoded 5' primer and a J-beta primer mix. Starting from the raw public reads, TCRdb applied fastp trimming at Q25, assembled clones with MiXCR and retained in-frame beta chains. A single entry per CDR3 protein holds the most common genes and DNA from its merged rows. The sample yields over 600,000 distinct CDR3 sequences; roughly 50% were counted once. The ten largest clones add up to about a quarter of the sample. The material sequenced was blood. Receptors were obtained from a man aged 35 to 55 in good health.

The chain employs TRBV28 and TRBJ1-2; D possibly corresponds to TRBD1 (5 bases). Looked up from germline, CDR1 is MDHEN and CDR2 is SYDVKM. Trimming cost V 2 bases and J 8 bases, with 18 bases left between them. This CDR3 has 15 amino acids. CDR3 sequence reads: CASSLGARLGRGYTF. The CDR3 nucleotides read TGTGCCAGCAGTTTAGGGGCTCGACTGGGTAGGGGCTACACCTTC.

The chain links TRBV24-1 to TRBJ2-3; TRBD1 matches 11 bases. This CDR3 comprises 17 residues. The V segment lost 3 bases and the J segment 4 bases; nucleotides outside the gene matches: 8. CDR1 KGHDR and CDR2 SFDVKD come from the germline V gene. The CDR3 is CATSDVGQGAMADTQYF. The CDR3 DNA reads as TGTGCCACCAGTGATGTCGGACAGGGGGCTATGGCAGATACGCAGTATTTT.

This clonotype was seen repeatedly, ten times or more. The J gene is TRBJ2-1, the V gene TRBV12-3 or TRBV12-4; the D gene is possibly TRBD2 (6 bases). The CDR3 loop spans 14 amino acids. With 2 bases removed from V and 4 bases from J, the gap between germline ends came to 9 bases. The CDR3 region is CASSLSSGYNEQFF. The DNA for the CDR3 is TGTGCCAGCAGTTTAAGTAGCGGTTACAATGAGCAGTTCTTC.

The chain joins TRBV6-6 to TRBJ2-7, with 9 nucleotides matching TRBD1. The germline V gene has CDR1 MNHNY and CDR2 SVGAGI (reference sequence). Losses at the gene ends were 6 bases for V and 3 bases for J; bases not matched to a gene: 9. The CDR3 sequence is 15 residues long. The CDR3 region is CASRDPGQGSYEQYF. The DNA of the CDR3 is TGTGCCAGCAGAGATCCGGGACAGGGCAGCTACGAGCAGTACTTC.

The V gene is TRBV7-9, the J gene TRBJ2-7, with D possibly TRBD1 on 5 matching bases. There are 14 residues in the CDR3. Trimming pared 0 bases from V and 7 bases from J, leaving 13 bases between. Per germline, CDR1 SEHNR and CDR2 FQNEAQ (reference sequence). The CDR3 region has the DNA TGTGCCAGCAGCTTAGCGGCCACGGACAATGAGCAGTACTTC. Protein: CASSLAATDNEQYF.